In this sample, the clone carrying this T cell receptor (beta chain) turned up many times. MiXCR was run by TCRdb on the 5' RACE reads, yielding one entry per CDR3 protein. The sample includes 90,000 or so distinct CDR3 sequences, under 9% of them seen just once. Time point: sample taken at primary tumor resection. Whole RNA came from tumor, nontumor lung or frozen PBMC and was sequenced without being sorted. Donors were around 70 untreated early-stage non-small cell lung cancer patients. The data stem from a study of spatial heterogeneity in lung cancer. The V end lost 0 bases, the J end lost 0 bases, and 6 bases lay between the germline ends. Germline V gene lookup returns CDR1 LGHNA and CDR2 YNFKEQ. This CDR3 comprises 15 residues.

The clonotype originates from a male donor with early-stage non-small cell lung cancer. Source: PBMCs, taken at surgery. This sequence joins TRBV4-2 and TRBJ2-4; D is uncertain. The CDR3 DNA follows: TGTGCCAGCAGCCAAGATCTGTTAGCCAAAAACATTCAGTACTTC. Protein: CASSQDLLAKNIQYF.